The 32 T cell receptor beta chains presented below share a single source sample, sequenced in a study of shared clonotypes between healthy human individuals. Produced via immunoSEQ multiplex PCR; TCRdb's table is partial and in-frame only. Of a few million clones listed, 93% were seen once; the top ten hold around 0.4%. Specimen: naive CD4+ T cells from PBMCs. As for subset: CD45RA+ positively selected. All receptors come from a man younger than 30 in good health. Some clones in this sample may be carry-over from other donors' samples.

The chain employs TRBV5-4 and TRBJ1-3; possibly TRBD1 for D (5 bases). Germline CDR1 reads SGHNT; CDR2 reads YYREEE (reference sequence). CDR3 size: 12 residues. The V and J ends lost 4 bases and 8 bases respectively, with 10 bases between them. CDR3 region: CASSRGGDTIYF. CDR3 coding DNA: TGTGCCAGCAGCAGAGGAGGGGACACCATATATTTT.

The chain has TRBV5-4 and TRBJ2-7; D not resolved. V gave up 0 bases and J gave up 5 bases, with 9 bases separating them. The CDR3 consists of 13 residues. Germline V gene data show CDR1 as SGHNT and CDR2 as YYREEE (reference sequence). CDR3 sequence (DNA): TGTGCCAGCAGCTTGGACCCGAGGAACGAGCAGTACTTC. Protein: CASSLDPRNEQYF. Drawing the rest from reference TRBV5-4 and TRBJ2-7, the complete variable domain is ETGVTQSPTHLIKTRGQQVTLRCSSQSGHNTVSWYQQALGQGPQFIFQYYREEENGRGNFPPRFSGLQFPNYSSELNVNALELDDSALYLCASSLDPRNEQYFGPGTRLTVT.

This clone was detected only a few times. The rearrangement uses TRBV20-1 and TRBJ1-1; TRBD1 aligns across 9 bases. CDR1 is DFQATT and CDR2 is SNEGSKA in the germline V gene (reference sequence). The CDR3 totals 11 residues. The CDR3 loop is CMKQGATEAFF. As DNA, the CDR3 is TGCATGAAACAGGGGGCTACTGAAGCTTTCTTT.

The genes are TRBV6-1 and TRBJ2-4, with D perhaps matching TRBD1 or TRBD2 (5 bases each). Germline lookup yields CDR1 MNHNS and CDR2 SASEGT. This CDR3 has 16 amino acids. Trimming left V 3 bases short and J 0 bases short, with 12 bases between. CDR3 amino acids: CASSDPGRLAKNIQYF. The CDR3 region has the DNA TGTGCCAGCAGTGACCCGGGACGCCTAGCCAAAAACATTCAGTACTTC.

To note about this clone: An end of the junction differs from the germline gene, which may be a read error. This chain joins TRBV7-2 and TRBJ2-7, with 10 bases that match TRBD2. The germline gives CDR1 SGHTA, CDR2 FQGNSA. The CDR3 is made up of 17 amino acids. DNA of the CDR3: TGTGCCAGCAGCTGGGGGGGTATAGCGGGAGGCTCCCACGAGCAGTACTTC. Its protein product is CASSWGGIAGGSHEQYF.

CDR3 in amino acids: CASSPVGLAGDYEQYF. DNA of the CDR3: TGTGCCAGCTCACCGGTTGGGCTAGCGGGAGATTACGAGCAGTACTTC. The rearrangement links TRBV18 to TRBJ2-7, with 10 nucleotides matching TRBD2. The germline gives CDR1 KGHSH, CDR2 LQKENI. The CDR3 contains 16 residues. V was clipped by 3 bases and J by 4 bases; unmatched bases: 9.

The chain links TRBV7-8 to TRBJ1-4, with D maybe TRBD1 (6 bases). The germline gives CDR1 SGHVS, CDR2 FQNEAQ. Trimming pared 6 bases from V and 8 bases from J, leaving 22 bases between. This CDR3 region has 16 residues. For the CDR3, the DNA is TGTGCCAGCAGAAACGGGCGATGGGGGCGCCGGGAAAAACTGTTTTTT. Amino acids: CASRNGRWGRREKLFF. The full variable domain, completed using reference TRBV7-8 and TRBJ1-4, is GAGVSQSPRYKVAKRGQDVALRCDPISGHVSLFWYQQALGQGPEFLTYFQNEAQLDKSGLPSDRFFAERPEGSVSTLKIQRTQQEDSAVYLCASRNGRWGRREKLFFGSGTQLSVL.

The chain is built from TRBV29-1 and TRBJ1-1; 8 positions match TRBD1. In germline, CDR1 is SQVTM, CDR2 ANQGSEA. J lost 9 bases, V lost 4 bases, and 7 bases had no gene match. This CDR3 contains 12 residues. CDR3 residues: CSVGDRGIKAFF. CDR3 in DNA: TGCAGCGTTGGTGACAGGGGTATCAAAGCTTTCTTT. The full variable domain, completed using reference TRBV29-1 and TRBJ1-1, is SAVISQKPSRDICQRGTSLTIQCQVDSQVTMMFWYRQQPGQSLTLIATANQGSEATYESGFVIDKFPISRPNLTFSTLTVSNMSPEDSSIYLCSVGDRGIKAFFGQGTRLTVV.

A few counts support this clone. The chain has TRBV28 and TRBJ2-3; D is possibly TRBD2 (5 bases). CDR1 and CDR2 (germline): MDHEN, SYDVKM. This CDR3 has 15 residues. V lost 7 bases and J lost 6, with 20 bases in between. The CDR3 DNA reads as TGTGCCAGCACTCCCGGGGTTATAAGTAAGGATACGCAGTATTTT. Residues: CASTPGVISKDTQYF.

J is TRBJ2-1 and V is TRBV6-1; 10 bases line up with TRBD2. The CDR3 sequence is 14 residues long. The germline CDR1 and CDR2 sequences are MNHNS and SASEGT. The J segment lost 12 bases and the V segment lost 1 base, leaving 6 bases of the junction unmatched. This chain's CDR3 is CASSEVLAGVVQFF. CDR3 DNA: TGTGCCAGCAGTGAAGTGCTAGCGGGAGTCGTGCAGTTCTTC.

The chain has TRBV25-1 and TRBJ2-1; D is ambiguous. CDR3 length equals 13 residues. Trimming left V 5 bases short and J 5 bases short, with 10 bases between. The V gene's germline CDR1 is MGHDK and CDR2 SYGVNS. CDR3 region: CASSYGLNNEQFF. DNA for the CDR3: TGTGCCAGCAGTTACGGGCTCAACAATGAGCAGTTCTTC. Complete variable domain (other parts from reference TRBV25-1 and TRBJ2-1): EADIYQTPRYLVIGTGKKITLECSQTMGHDKMYWYQQDPGMELHLIHYSYGVNSTEKGDLSSESTVSRIRTEHFPLTLESARPSHTSQYLCASSYGLNNEQFFGPGTRLTVL.

This rearrangement joins TRBV7-2 to TRBJ1-1; tentatively, D is TRBD1 (6 bases). V was pared by 7 bases and J by 8 bases, with 17 bases between. Germline CDR1 SGHTA, CDR2 FQGNSA. The CDR3 runs to 13 residues. CDR3 nucleotides: TGTGCCAGCACCATTGTTAACAGGGACGAAGCTTTCTTT. Protein product: CASTIVNRDEAFF.

Comments on this clone: One end of the junction fails to match germline, which may point to a read error. The V call is TRBV4-2, the J call TRBJ2-2; D gene ambiguous. Germline V gene lookup returns CDR1 LGHNA and CDR2 YNFKEQ. This CDR3 has 14 residues. The CDR3 DNA is TGTGCCAGCAGTCAAGGAGTCCTGAACGGGGAGCTGTTTTTT. This gives the protein CASSQGVLNGELFF.

This clone was detected only once. Other nucleotide sequences from this sample produce the same CDR3. The chain joins TRBV7-3 to TRBJ2-7; 14 bases align to TRBD2. With 2 bases clipped from V and 4 bases from J, the junction kept 1 base outside the gene matches. The germline V gene encodes CDR1 SGHTA and CDR2 FQGTGA. This CDR3 is built from 15 residues. DNA for the CDR3: TGTGCCAGCAGCTTAGGGACTAGCGGGAGTTACGAGCAGTACTTC. Amino acids: CASSLGTSGSYEQYF.

Points on this clone: Other DNA sequences within the sample encode an identical CDR3. The rearrangement links TRBV9 to TRBJ2-5; 9 bases map to TRBD2. The ends lost 2 bases at V and 7 bases at J; junction bases unmatched: 6. The CDR3 has 14 amino acids. Looked up from germline, CDR1 is SGDLS and CDR2 is YYNGEE. The CDR3 DNA is TGTGCCAGCAGCGTTAGCGGGAGCCCGGGGACCCAGTACTTC. It translates to CASSVSGSPGTQYF.

This sequence joins TRBV6-1 and TRBJ1-5; TRBD1 is a possible D gene (5 bases). Per the germline V gene, CDR1 is MNHNS and CDR2 is SASEGT. The length of the CDR3 is 13 residues. V gave up 7 bases and J gave up 1 base, with 8 bases separating them. Here the CDR3 DNA reads TGTGCCAGCAACCGGGACAGCAATCAGCCCCAGCATTTT. Protein product: CASNRDSNQPQHF.

The V call is TRBV7-2, the J call TRBJ2-2; maybe TRBD2 (5 bases). This CDR3 region has 16 residues. Per the germline V gene, CDR1 is SGHTA and CDR2 is FQGNSA. V gave up 5 bases and J gave up 5 bases, with 18 bases separating them. In nucleotides, the CDR3 is TGTGCCAGCAGCCCCCCGTCCAGCCGGGGTACCGGGGAGCTGTTTTTT. As protein: CASSPPSSRGTGELFF.

The CDR3 protein is CASSTKRGIGGEKLFF. CDR3 in DNA: TGCGCCAGCAGCACCAAACGTGGCATCGGGGGTGAAAAACTGTTTTTT. This chain joins TRBV5-1 and TRBJ1-4; a weak D match, TRBD1 (5 bases). There are 16 residues in the CDR3. The V gene's germline CDR1 is SGHRS and CDR2 YFSETQ. The germline V and J ends were trimmed by 4 bases and 7 bases, with 20 bases remaining between them.

The DNA of the CDR3 is TGTGCCAGCAGCGATCTAGCCTATTCTAGCACAGATACGCAGTATTTT. Protein: CASSDLAYSSTDTQYF. This chain links TRBV11-2 with TRBJ2-3; D is possibly TRBD2 (5 bases). With 5 bases removed from V and 0 bases from J, the gap between germline ends came to 15 bases. Germline CDR1 SGHAT, CDR2 FQNNGV. The CDR3 is made up of 16 amino acids.

This chain joins TRBV27 and TRBJ2-1, with D maybe TRBD2 (6 bases). Trimming shortened V by 8 bases and J by 1 base, and 21 bases separated the two germline ends. This CDR3 has 17 amino acids. Germline V gene data show CDR1 as MNHEY and CDR2 as SMNVEV (reference sequence). The CDR3 DNA sequence: TGTGCCAGCGGATTCACCGGGGCCGCGGGGTCCTACAATGAGCAGTTCTTC. Translated: CASGFTGAAGSYNEQFF.

The chain carries TRBV11-2 and TRBJ2-4; TRBD1 is a possible D gene (6 bases). V was pared by 5 bases and J by 2 bases, with 22 bases between. The CDR3 is made up of 18 amino acids. Germline assignment: CDR1 SGHAT and CDR2 FQNNGV. Here the CDR3 reads CASSPIRTERGSKNIQYF. The CDR3 DNA follows: TGTGCCAGCAGCCCGATTCGGACAGAGAGGGGTTCCAAAAACATTCAGTACTTC.

The chain couples TRBV6-5 to TRBJ1-1, with a weak D call TRBD1 (5 bases). V lost 5 bases and J 5 bases, leaving 9 bases between the germline ends. Germline CDR1 MNHEY, CDR2 SVGAGI. The CDR3 loop spans 12 amino acids. CDR3 amino acids: CASSQGWTEAFF. The CDR3 bases are TGTGCCAGCAGTCAGGGTTGGACTGAAGCTTTCTTT.

As DNA, the CDR3 is TGTGCCAGCAGCGCTTGGCCTTCGCGGGACCTGGCGAAGACCCAGTACTTC. The encoded protein is CASSAWPSRDLAKTQYF. The rearrangement links TRBV7-3 to TRBJ2-5; tentative D call: TRBD2 (6 bases). This CDR3 spans 17 amino acids. Germline CDR1 SGHTA, CDR2 FQGTGA. Trimming cost V 5 bases and J 6 bases, with 25 bases left between them.

The chain links TRBV28 to TRBJ2-7; possible D gene TRBD2, 5 bases. V was pared by 6 bases and J by 2 bases, with 17 bases between. The CDR3 runs 15 residues. Germline V gene sequence: CDR1 MDHEN, CDR2 SYDVKM. The CDR3 sequence is CASRVKSGVTYEQYF. CDR3 bases: TGTGCCAGCAGAGTAAAGTCCGGGGTGACCTACGAGCAGTACTTC.

This chain uses TRBV6-5 with TRBJ1-1; D may be TRBD1 (6 bases). Trimming shortened V by 5 bases and J by 8 bases, and 15 bases separated the two germline ends. Germline V gene lookup returns CDR1 MNHEY and CDR2 SVGAGI. CDR3 length: 13 amino acids. The chain's CDR3 is CASSRDEDREAFF. In DNA, the CDR3 is TGTGCCAGCAGTCGAGATGAAGACAGGGAAGCTTTCTTT.

This clone was seen a few times. This specimen includes other DNA sequences encoding the same CDR3. The rearrangement joins TRBV6-5 to TRBJ1-1, with D hard to call. The CDR3 is 11 amino acids. Trimming took off 6 bases at V and 5 bases at J, with 7 bases between the two ends. The V gene's germline CDR1 is MNHEY and CDR2 SVGAGI. Here the CDR3 DNA reads TGTGCCAGCAGCAGAGGGACTGAAGCTTTCTTT. Protein sequence: CASSRGTEAFF.

V and J are TRBV5-1 and TRBJ2-3; 12 bases are a match to TRBD2. J gave up 5 bases and V 0 bases, and 4 bases lay outside the gene matches. Germline V gene sequence: CDR1 SGHRS, CDR2 YFSETQ. The CDR3 covers 16 residues. The CDR3 DNA follows: TGCGCCAGCAGCTTGGTACTAGCGGGAGGTAGAGATACGCAGTATTTT. As protein: CASSLVLAGGRDTQYF.

In this sample, this clone turned up once. V usage is TRBV6-5 and J usage is TRBJ1-4, with D possibly matching TRBD1 (5 bases). From germline, CDR1 is MNHEY and CDR2 SVGAGI. This CDR3 spans 14 amino acids. The V and J ends lost 6 bases and 2 bases respectively, with 10 bases between them. The CDR3 DNA is TGTGCCAGCAGGCACAGGAGGACTAATGAAAAACTGTTTTTT. Protein sequence: CASRHRRTNEKLFF.

Regarding this clone: The junction departs from the called germline gene at one end, perhaps through a read error. Additional DNA sequences in this sample encode the identical CDR3. The chain joins TRBV7-2 to TRBJ1-3; D not certain. Germline V gene lookup returns CDR1 SGHTA and CDR2 FQGNSA. CDR3 length: 14 residues. In DNA, the CDR3 is TGTGCCAGCAGTTTAGACGGCTCTGGAAACACCATATATTTT. Protein product: CASSLDGSGNTIYF. The full variable domain, rest sourced from reference TRBV7-2 and TRBJ1-3, is GAGVSQSPSNKVTEKGKDVELRCDPISGHTALYWYRQSLGQGLEFLIYFQGNSAPDKSGLPSDRFSAERTGGSVSTLTIQRTQQEDSAVYLCASSLDGSGNTIYFGEGSWLTVV.

The chain employs TRBV10-3 and TRBJ1-2; D call uncertain. CDR1 is ENHRY, CDR2 SYGVKD, per germline. V gave up 6 bases and J gave up 5 bases, with 13 bases separating them. The CDR3 spans 13 residues. CDR3 sequence reads: CAIREWQTYGYTF. Written as DNA, the CDR3 is TGTGCCATCAGAGAATGGCAGACATATGGCTACACCTTC.

This chain uses TRBV5-6 with TRBJ1-1; unclear D gene. Trimming cost V 0 bases and J 6 bases, with 6 bases left between them. This CDR3 is built from 12 residues. Germline V gene lookup returns CDR1 SGHDT and CDR2 YYEEEE. Written as DNA, the CDR3 is TGTGCCAGCAGCTTGGAATTTGCTGAAGCTTTCTTT. It yields the protein CASSLEFAEAFF. Drawing the rest from reference TRBV5-6 and TRBJ1-1, the complete variable domain is DAGVTQSPTHLIKTRGQQVTLRCSPKSGHDTVSWYQQALGQGPQFIFQYYEEEERQRGNFPDRFSGHQFPNYSSELNVNALLLGDSALYLCASSLEFAEAFFGQGTRLTVV.

V and J are TRBV6-1 and TRBJ2-7; either TRBD1 or TRBD2 may supply D (5 bases each). This CDR3 is built from 15 residues. Germline V gene data show CDR1 as MNHNS and CDR2 as SASEGT. Between the trimmed V and J ends, which lost 6 bases and 6 bases, there was a span of 21 bases. This CDR3 reads CASSQRDRGVGEQYF. CDR3 bases: TGTGCCAGCAGCCAAAGGGACCGTGGGGTGGGCGAGCAGTACTTC.